These 3 T cell receptor beta chains were sequenced from one sample in a study of T cell clones after liver transplantation. Repertoires were generated with immunoSEQ multiplex PCR, while TCRdb's copy carries only in-frame clones and drops some. This sample has tens of thousands of clones; less than 90% occur once, and the top ten carry approximately 2.1%. The source was CD4+ T cells from blood, collected around 50 months after liver transplant. The receptor source for this set is a human patient who received a liver transplant. Some T cells may have originated in the graft donor.

The chain carries TRBV7-9 and TRBJ2-4; D not resolved. V lost 0 bases and J lost 5, with 23 bases in between. CDR3 size: 19 residues. Per germline, CDR1 SEHNR and CDR2 FQNEAQ (reference sequence). The CDR3 bases are TGTGCCAGCAGCTTAGCTTTGGGGTCGTGGTCGGCAGGCCAAAACATTCAGTACTTC. Amino acid sequence: CASSLALGSWSAGQNIQYF.

The V and J genes are TRBV5-1 and TRBJ1-1, with TRBD1 as a possible D gene (5 bases). The V end lost 4 bases, the J end lost 7 bases, and 14 bases lay between the germline ends. The CDR3 totals 13 residues. Germline CDR1 reads SGHRS; CDR2 reads YFSETQ. Here the CDR3 reads CASSLLGDLEAFF. Written as DNA, the CDR3 is TGCGCCAGCAGCCTCCTAGGGGACCTTGAAGCTTTCTTT.

The chain has TRBV21-1 and TRBJ2-7; TRBD1, as called in the table, went unchecked against the DNA. TRBV21-1 is a known pseudogene. CDR3 length: 14 residues. CDR3 nucleotides: TGTGCCAGCAGCAAGGATAGGACAGCCTACGAGCAGTACTTC. Amino acids: CASSKDRTAYEQYF.